A selection of T cell receptor beta chains follows, all from one sample in a study of tumour-infiltrating T cells in Burkitt lymphoma. The repertoire was sequenced with immunoSEQ multiplex PCR; TCRdb's copy has only in-frame clones and lacks some. The sample lists roughly 280 clones, 21% seen once, with about 18% in the top ten. Sequenced sample: tumor tissue. These receptors came from a human donor with Burkitt lymphoma. The conserved cysteine and the conserved F or W are not part of the CDR3 here.

>TRBV4-3|TRBJ2-1|12
ASSQGLWPNEQF
>TRBV9|TRBJ1-2|10
ASSALGYGYT
>TRBV7-9|TRBJ2-5|13
ASSLGGRGQETQY
>TRBV4-2|TRBJ2-5|15
ASSPQPGGVPQETQY
>TRBV5-1|TRBJ1-5|13
ASSKGQGGNQPQH
>TRBV7-2|TRBJ1-5|12
ASSLEGGRKPQH
>TRBV19|TRBJ1-1|11
ASSINGLHGAF
>TRBV5-6|TRBJ2-1|13
ASSLGDNSYNEQF
>TRBV4-3|TRBJ1-1|11
ASSQGGQTEAF
>TRBV15|TRBJ2-6|17
ATSRYLSGALSGANVLT
>TRBV6-5|TRBJ1-2|12
ASSYSGKENGYT
>TRBV5-1|TRBJ1-4|12
ASSLMGGYEKLF
>TRBV29-1|TRBJ2-5|11
SGYRGGVETQY
>TRBV7-2|TRBJ2-7|13
ASSSVAGQGYEQY
>TRBV14|TRBJ1-1|14
ASSQDHRSWNTEAF
>TRBV18|TRBJ2-5|12
ASSPGWSSETQY
>TRBV4-3|TRBJ1-5|11
ASSQEEGQPQH
>TRBV9|TRBJ2-7|13
ASSVGGAVSYEQY
>TRBV7-9|TRBJ2-3|13
ASSPGQAPTDTQY
>TRBV9|TRBJ1-2|13
ASSVEWTANYGYT
>TRBV5-5|TRBJ2-3|13
ASSSVGGLGDTQY
>TRBV5-6|TRBJ1-2|11
ASTPGEPYGYT
>TRBV27|TRBJ1-1|11
ASRGTGSTEAF
>TRBV10-3|TRBJ2-7|12
AISEGGGATEQY
>TRBV4-3|TRBJ2-3|16
ASSQDSPQVARTDTQY